The present entry profiles one TCR beta chain with its context. The antigen this receptor binds is unknown. No base quality information exists; no much larger clone differs at one position. This record comes from a study of CD8+ T cells in alopecia areata (dated by TCRdb to the late 2010s). Context from the whole study: The treated patients took part in an open-label pilot trial in which moderate-to-severe alopecia areata was treated with oral tofacitinib at 5 to 10 mg twice daily. Biopsies were taken from tofacitinib-treated patients at baseline and at 4 and 24 weeks of treatment, and a later scalp biopsy was taken in several of the tofacitinib-treated patients. Clonality in the scalp was compared among normal scalp (n=4), patchy alopecia areata scalp (n=8), and alopecia totalis/universalis scalp (n=8). On the human side, TCRbeta sequencing was run on scalp tissue and on sorted CD4+ and CD8+ peripheral blood T cells from healthy controls and from alopecia areata patients with either patchy or totalis/universalis disease. RNA was obtained with the PAXgene miRNA kit for fixed scalp, the miRNeasy kit for PBMCs, and the RNeasy kit for mouse skin. In both human patients and the C3H/HeJ mouse model, the study applied high-throughput TCRbeta sequencing to look at T cell clonal expansion in alopecia areata. immunoSEQ multiplex PCR using 35 Vbeta forward primers and 13 Jbeta reverse primers was used to amplify TCRbeta CDR3 regions. Tofacitinib was administered for 6 to 18 months, and 6 months of follow-up off drug were then conducted to assess delayed response and recurrence.

The CDR3 starts with the cysteine, ends with the phenylalanine, and has 16 residues. Of all the DNA, just the CDR3 is kept, 48 bases in frame from base 1. The germline V gene provides CDR1 SGDLS and CDR2 YYNGEE. V is trimmed back by 4 bases and J by 2 bases, and the junction contains 9 bases that no gene match accounts for. Points the paper makes about the study in general: Unlike mouse skin, where gammadelta T cells dominate, normal human skin contains resident alphabeta T cells that get sequenced too, which complicates analysis of the scalp TCR repertoire. Compared with normal scalp, lesional scalp, particularly in alopecia totalis/universalis, had higher clonality and more expanded CD8+ clones, which suggests antigenic drive. Compared with mice, TCR sequences shared between patients were less clear, possibly partly because of HLA diversity across the patient population.

Per the publication, the time point label means: baseline before oral tofacitinib. Lesional scalp punch biopsies and peripheral blood were collected from alopecia areata patients. PBMCs were isolated by density centrifugation and stained for CD3, CD4 and CD8, after which CD4+ and CD8+ T cells were sorted on a FACSAria. The library was prepared using the immunoSEQ multiplex PCR assay. RNA was extracted from all samples and reverse transcribed into cDNA as template for TCR sequencing. SuperScript III was used for first-strand cDNA synthesis, primed with a 2:1 mix of oligo-dT and random hexamers. A synthetic immune receptor repertoire was used to assess amplification bias, and residual bias was removed computationally. Turning to the authors' computational methods: Raw reads were preprocessed to remove errors, and CDR3 was defined according to IMGT conventions as the region from the conserved cysteine to phenylalanine. To get clonality, Shannon entropy was normalized by log2 of the number of productive unique TCRs and the result was subtracted from 1. CD4 or CD8 identity of scalp clones was inferred by cross-referencing scalp TCRbeta sequences with sorted blood CD4 and CD8 repertoires. TCRdb mirrors the immuneACCESS table, restricted to in-frame sequences. Some clones are absent from its copies; in checked studies, under half trace to an unresolved V gene, and the reason for the others is unknown. V and J calls and clone size are those listed in that table; D and trimming were worked out from the DNA. Within this sample are some 210,000 clones, with 57% of them counted one time only. The ten largest account for approximately 0.5% of the sample.

The sample here was CD4+ T cells sorted from blood, taken at week 0. This clonotype was sampled from a human donor with alopecia areata. The sequence links TRBV9 to TRBJ1-2; 9 central nucleotides agree with TRBD1. The DNA sequence reads TGTGCCAGCAGCCCCCGGCACAGGGGGCGGAACTATGGCTACACCTTC. It translates to CASSPRHRGRNYGYTF.